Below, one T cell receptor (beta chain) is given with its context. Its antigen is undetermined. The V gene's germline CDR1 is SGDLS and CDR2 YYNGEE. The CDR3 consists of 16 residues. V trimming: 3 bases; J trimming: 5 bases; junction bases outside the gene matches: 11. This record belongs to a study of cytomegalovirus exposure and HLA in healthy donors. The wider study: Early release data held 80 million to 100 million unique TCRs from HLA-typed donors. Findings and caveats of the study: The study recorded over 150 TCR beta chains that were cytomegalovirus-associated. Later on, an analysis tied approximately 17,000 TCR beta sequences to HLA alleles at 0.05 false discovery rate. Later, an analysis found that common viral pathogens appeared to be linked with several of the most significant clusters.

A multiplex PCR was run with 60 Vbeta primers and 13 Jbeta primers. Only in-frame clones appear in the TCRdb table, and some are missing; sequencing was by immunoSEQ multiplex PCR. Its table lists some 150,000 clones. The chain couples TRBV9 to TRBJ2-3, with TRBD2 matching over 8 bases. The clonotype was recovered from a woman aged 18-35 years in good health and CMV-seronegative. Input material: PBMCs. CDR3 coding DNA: TGTGCCAGCAGCGCCCCTATCCGGGAGGGAGAAGATACGCAGTATTTT. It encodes CASSAPIREGEDTQYF. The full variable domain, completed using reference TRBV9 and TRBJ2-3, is DSGVTQTPKHLITATGQRVTLRCSPRSGDLSVYWYQQSLDQGLQFLIQYYNGEERAKGNILERFSAQQFPDLHSELNLSSLELGDSALYFCASSAPIREGEDTQYFGPGTRLTVL.